These 9 T cell receptor beta chains were sequenced from one sample in a study of cytomegalovirus exposure and HLA in healthy donors. Repertoires were generated with immunoSEQ multiplex PCR, while TCRdb's copy carries only in-frame clones and drops some. The table includes about 280,000 clones, 80% to 90% detected once. The sample taken for sequencing was PBMCs. Every receptor here comes from a woman under 30 in good health and CMV-seronegative.

V is TRBV5-1 and J is TRBJ1-2; D not certain. The CDR3 totals 14 residues. Germline CDR1 and CDR2: SGHRS and YFSETQ. Trimming stripped 5 bases from V and 4 bases from J, with 15 bases between. The CDR3 nucleotides are TGCGCCAGCAGAGTCGCCGGGATTACCTATGGCTACACCTTC. It is translated as CASRVAGITYGYTF.

The V gene is TRBV29-1, the J gene TRBJ1-2; a weak D match, TRBD1 (5 bases). The CDR3 length is 11 residues. V lost 3 bases to trimming and J lost 5 bases, with 7 bases between them. Germline V gene sequence: CDR1 SQVTM, CDR2 ANQGSEA. CDR3 protein: CSVDGGYGYTF. In DNA, the CDR3 is TGCAGCGTTGATGGGGGGTATGGCTACACCTTC.

This chain links TRBV7-6 with TRBJ1-1, with 7 bases aligning to TRBD1. Trimming took 5 bases from V and 11 from J; bases not matched to a gene: 14. Germline V gene sequence: CDR1 SGHVS, CDR2 FNYEAQ. The CDR3 contains 14 residues. The DNA for the CDR3 is TGTGCCAGCAGCCCGAACGGACAGGCGCTAGGGGCTTTCTTT. Encoded protein: CASSPNGQALGAFF.

CDR3 DNA sequence: TGTGCCAGTAGTCTCGGAGGGCGTATCAGGGAGCAGTACTTC. It codes for CASSLGGRIREQYF. V usage is TRBV19 and J usage is TRBJ2-7, with a possible D match to TRBD2 (6 bases). Germline loops: CDR1 LNHDA, CDR2 SQIVND (reference sequence). There are 14 residues in the CDR3. V lost 5 bases and J 7 bases, leaving 18 bases between the germline ends.

The chain carries TRBV5-1 and TRBJ2-1; 9 positions agree with TRBD1. The J segment lost 4 bases and the V segment lost 4 bases, leaving 6 bases of the junction unmatched. Germline CDR1 is SGHRS and CDR2 is YFSETQ. The CDR3 runs to 15 residues. The CDR3 coding sequence is TGCGCCAGCAGCCCGGCCGGGACAGGGTACAATGAGCAGTTCTTC. It codes for CASSPAGTGYNEQFF.

This clone was seen more than once but under ten times. The V call is TRBV30, the J call TRBJ2-5; the match to TRBD2 covers 9 bases. There are 13 residues in the CDR3. From germline, CDR1 is GTSNPN and CDR2 SVGIG (reference sequence). The ends lost 5 bases at V and 3 bases at J; junction bases unmatched: 4. The CDR3 region is CAWETSGEETQYF. CDR3 coding DNA: TGTGCCTGGGAGACTAGCGGAGAAGAGACCCAGTACTTC.

The chain employs TRBV30 and TRBJ1-2; D remains unclear. This CDR3 has 13 amino acids. V gave up 0 bases and J gave up 5 bases, with 10 bases separating them. Germline values: CDR1 GTSNPN, CDR2 SVGIG (reference sequence). The CDR3 DNA follows: TGTGCCTGGAGTGTACAGCTCGTTTATGGCTACACCTTC. It yields the protein CAWSVQLVYGYTF. Supplemented by reference TRBV30 and TRBJ1-2, the full variable domain reads SQTIHQWPATLVQPVGSPLSLECTVEGTSNPNLYWYRQAAGRGLQLLFYSVGIGQISSEVPQNLSASRPQDRQFILSSKKLLLSDSGFYLCAWSVQLVYGYTFGSGTRLTVV.

This chain links TRBV19 with TRBJ1-5; no clear D. Between the trimmed V and J ends, which lost 1 base and 5 bases, there was a span of 3 bases. The CDR3 sequence is 12 residues long. Germline V CDR1 and CDR2: LNHDA, SQIVND (reference sequence). The CDR3 region has the DNA TGTGCCAGTAGTATAGCGGATCAGCCCCAGCATTTT. Translation: CASSIADQPQHF.

Only one count was recorded for this clone. This sequence joins TRBV19 and TRBJ1-6; D is possibly TRBD1 (5 bases). V lost 5 bases and J 9 bases, leaving 17 bases between the germline ends. Germline V gives CDR1 LNHDA, CDR2 SQIVND (reference sequence). The CDR3 totals 15 residues. The CDR3 is CASSPGTLRGSPLHF. Written as DNA, the CDR3 is TGTGCCAGTAGTCCGGGGACTTTGAGGGGTTCACCCCTCCACTTT.